One sample yielded the 25 T cell receptor beta chains listed below, sequenced in a study of cytomegalovirus exposure and HLA in healthy donors. This PCR relied on a set of 60 Vbeta primers and 13 Jbeta primers. Clones were sequenced by immunoSEQ multiplex PCR, and TCRdb holds only the in-frame ones, with some missing. The sample records about 99,000 clones, approximately 70% being singletons. The specimen sequenced was PBMCs. The receptor source for this set is a woman in her 50s in good health and CMV-seronegative.

V is TRBV18 and J is TRBJ1-1; D might be TRBD1 (5 bases). The V gene lost 0 bases and the J gene lost 4 bases, with 12 bases spanning the gap. The CDR3 is 15 residues long. CDR1 is KGHSH and CDR2 is LQKENI in the germline V gene. CDR3 residues: CASSPPSGGRTEAFF. The CDR3, as DNA: TGTGCCAGCTCACCACCGTCGGGGGGTCGCACTGAAGCTTTCTTT. Drawing the rest from reference TRBV18 and TRBJ1-1, the complete variable domain is NAGVMQNPRHLVRRRGQEARLRCSPMKGHSHVYWYRQLPEEGLKFMVYLQKENIIDESGMPKERFSAEFPKEGPSILRIQQVVRGDSAAYFCASSPPSGGRTEAFFGQGTRLTVV.

The chain uses TRBV16 and TRBJ1-2; no firm D call. This CDR3 has 13 amino acids. The germline CDR1 and CDR2 sequences are KGHSY and FQNENV. The V end was cut by 3 bases, the J end by 2 bases, with 7 bases between. The CDR3 DNA reads as TGTGCCAGCAGCCAGACATCAAACTATGGCTACACCTTC. This codes for CASSQTSNYGYTF.

J is TRBJ2-2 and V is TRBV5-4; 10 nucleotides align to TRBD2. Germline CDR1 reads SGHNT; CDR2 reads YYREEE (reference sequence). CDR3 length: 15 residues. V was clipped by 4 bases and J by 2 bases; unmatched bases: 2. The CDR3 region has the DNA TGTGCCAGCAGCCTAGCGGGAGAAAACACCGGGGAGCTGTTTTTT. It codes for CASSLAGENTGELFF.

The V and J genes are TRBV7-9 and TRBJ1-1, with D possibly TRBD1 on 5 matching bases. Between the trimmed V and J ends, which lost 2 bases and 11 bases, there was a span of 9 bases. The CDR3 length is 11 residues. Germline-derived CDR1 and CDR2 are SEHNR and FQNEAQ (reference sequence). The CDR3, as DNA: TGTGCCAGCAGCTTACAAGGGGCGGCTTTCTTT. Amino acids: CASSLQGAAFF.

V usage is TRBV27 and J usage is TRBJ2-1; TRBD1 matches 7 bases. Germline trimming cut 6 bases from V and 2 bases from J; bases unmatched to any gene: 10. The CDR3 has 16 amino acids. Germline-derived CDR1 and CDR2 are MNHEY and SMNVEV (reference sequence). The DNA of the CDR3 is TGTGCCAGCAGCCGACCTCCGGGACAGCCCTACAATGAGCAGTTCTTC. This encodes CASSRPPGQPYNEQFF.

This clone was seen only a few times. As DNA, the CDR3 is TGTGCCAGCAACCCAGGCCGCGAACCGGGGGGGAGTTACGAGCAGTACTTC. Translating it yields CASNPGREPGGSYEQYF. This rearrangement joins TRBV9 to TRBJ2-7; 8 bases fit TRBD2. The trim removed 6 bases at V and 4 bases at J, leaving 18 bases unmatched. This CDR3 comprises 17 residues. The germline gives CDR1 SGDLS, CDR2 YYNGEE.

V is TRBV7-8 and J is TRBJ1-3; D ambiguous. CDR3 length: 13 amino acids. Trimming took off 0 bases at V and 12 bases at J, with 12 bases between the two ends. CDR1 is SGHVS and CDR2 is FQNEAQ in the germline V gene. The CDR3, as DNA: TGTGCCAGCAGCTTAGCAGGCGCCCGGGACATATATTTT. Its translation: CASSLAGARDIYF.

CDR3 coding DNA: TGTGCCACCAGCGCGGCAGGGGCTTTAGAGACCCAGTACTTC. Translation gives CATSAAGALETQYF. This rearrangement joins TRBV15 to TRBJ2-5; tentative D call: TRBD1 (6 bases). V gave up 5 bases and J gave up 4 bases, with 14 bases separating them. CDR3 length equals 14 residues. From germline, CDR1 is LNHNV and CDR2 YYDKDF (reference sequence).

The chain employs TRBV18 and TRBJ2-7; D is undetermined. The CDR3 length is 15 residues. Germline assignment: CDR1 KGHSH and CDR2 LQKENI. V lost 0 bases to trimming and J lost 5 bases, with 14 bases between them. The CDR3 protein is CASSPPGLSMHEQYF. The CDR3 nucleotides read TGTGCCAGCTCACCACCCGGGTTGAGTATGCACGAGCAGTACTTC.

This clone was picked up a small number of times. This chain joins TRBV4-3 and TRBJ1-1, with 7 bases lining up with TRBD1. The J segment lost 2 bases and the V segment lost 8 bases, leaving 5 bases of the junction unmatched. Per germline, CDR1 LGHNA and CDR2 YSLEER. This CDR3 has 13 residues. The CDR3 reads CASGYRGNTEAFF. The CDR3 region has the DNA TGCGCCAGCGGGTACAGGGGTAACACTGAAGCTTTCTTT.

The V gene is TRBV6-6, the J gene TRBJ1-5; 7 positions agree with TRBD1. The CDR3 runs 16 residues. The germline V gene encodes CDR1 MNHNY and CDR2 SVGAGI (reference sequence). V trimming: 2 bases; J trimming: 1 base; junction bases outside the gene matches: 5. The CDR3 region is CASSYPLQGSNQPQHF. The CDR3 coding sequence is TGTGCCAGCAGTTACCCCCTACAGGGGAGCAATCAGCCCCAGCATTTT.

This clone was recorded once. The chain uses TRBV6-5 and TRBJ2-5; D remains ambiguous. The germline V gene has CDR1 MNHEY and CDR2 SVGAGI. V was cut by 7 bases and J by 4 bases, with 16 bases left in between. The length of the CDR3 is 14 residues. The DNA of the CDR3 is TGTGCCAGCACCGACGCGACTGCTTTAGAGACCCAGTACTTC. Its protein product is CASTDATALETQYF.

The rearrangement joins TRBV2 to TRBJ2-3; D remains ambiguous. V was trimmed by 0 bases and J by 0 bases, leaving 10 bases between them. Per germline, CDR1 SNHLY and CDR2 FYNNEI. The CDR3 covers 16 residues. CDR3 in amino acids: CASSEARGVSTDTQYF. CDR3 DNA: TGTGCCAGCAGTGAAGCCCGAGGAGTCAGCACAGATACGCAGTATTTT.

This clone has a single count. The rearrangement uses TRBV18 and TRBJ2-1; 13 bases agree with TRBD2. CDR1 and CDR2 (germline): KGHSH, LQKENI. The junction had 4 bases not matched to a gene; V was cut back by 1 base and J by 1 base. The CDR3 totals 18 residues. CDR3 bases: TGTGCCAGCTCACCACGGGTACTAGCGGGAGGGTCCTACAATGAGCAGTTCTTC. It is translated as CASSPRVLAGGSYNEQFF.

The chain couples TRBV2 to TRBJ1-2; 8 bases fit TRBD1. Germline CDR1 is SNHLY and CDR2 is FYNNEI. This CDR3 contains 16 residues. Trimming cost V 8 bases and J 4 bases; bases outside gene matches: 15. CDR3 amino acids: CASQPAGGLDGYGYTF. Written as DNA, the CDR3 is TGTGCCAGCCAGCCCGCAGGGGGCCTGGATGGCTATGGCTACACCTTC. The full variable domain, with the rest looked up from reference TRBV2 and TRBJ1-2, is EPEVTQTPSHQVTQMGQEVILRCVPISNHLYFYWYRQILGQKVEFLVSFYNNEISEKSEIFDDQFSVERPDGSNFTLKIRSTKLEDSAMYFCASQPAGGLDGYGYTFGSGTRLTVV.

This clone appeared a few times. This chain connects TRBV5-4 to TRBJ2-5, with 11 bases that match TRBD2. CDR3 size: 19 residues. With V trimmed by 5 bases and J by 4 bases, 19 bases remained unmatched. In germline, CDR1 is SGHNT, CDR2 YYREEE (reference sequence). The CDR3 nucleotides read TGTGCCAGCAGACTGGAGTCTAGCGGGGGGCACTACGACAGAGAGACCCAGTACTTC. Its protein product is CASRLESSGGHYDRETQYF.

The genes are TRBV29-1 and TRBJ2-6, with D perhaps TRBD2 (5 bases). Trimming cost V 3 bases and J 1 base, with 7 bases left between them. Per the germline V gene, CDR1 is SQVTM and CDR2 is ANQGSEA. This CDR3 has 14 amino acids. CDR3 sequence: CSVDSGSGANVLTF. The CDR3 DNA sequence: TGCAGCGTTGATTCGGGGTCTGGGGCCAACGTCCTGACTTTC.

The chain joins TRBV19 to TRBJ1-4; TRBD1 is a possible D gene (6 bases). The V end lost 0 bases, the J end lost 8 bases, and 13 bases lay between the germline ends. Looked up from germline, CDR1 is LNHDA and CDR2 is SQIVND (reference sequence). The CDR3 is made up of 15 amino acids. Here the CDR3 DNA reads TGTGCCAGTAGTATAGATGGCAGGGGAGGGGAAAAACTGTTTTTT. Protein product: CASSIDGRGGEKLFF.

This chain uses TRBV28 with TRBJ2-5; a weak D match, TRBD2 (6 bases). This CDR3 spans 13 amino acids. V dropped 10 bases and J dropped 3 bases, with 15 bases sitting between them. Germline CDR1 and CDR2: MDHEN and SYDVKM. CDR3 DNA: TGTGCCACCGGGGGAAAGCGGAAAGAGACCCAGTACTTC. Its translation is CATGGKRKETQYF.

The chain combines TRBV11-2 with TRBJ2-7; 8 bases are shared with TRBD1. Germline loops: CDR1 SGHAT, CDR2 FQNNGV. CDR3 length: 15 amino acids. V lost 0 bases and J lost 3; bases outside the gene matches: 4. Here the CDR3 reads CASSLEWTGIYEQYF. Here the CDR3 DNA reads TGTGCCAGCAGCTTAGAGTGGACAGGGATCTACGAGCAGTACTTC.

This clone was found a few times. The sample has other DNA sequences that encode this CDR3 too. V usage is TRBV6-5 and J usage is TRBJ2-7; 12 nucleotides line up with TRBD2. V lost 5 bases, J lost 2 bases, and 1 base stayed unmatched. The CDR3 totals 14 residues. CDR1 and CDR2 from the germline V gene are MNHEY and SVGAGI. CDR3 in amino acids: CASSRLAGAYEQYF. The CDR3 nucleotides read TGTGCCAGCAGTCGACTAGCGGGAGCCTACGAGCAGTACTTC.

V and J are TRBV6-5 and TRBJ2-7; D remains ambiguous. The CDR3 spans 14 residues. The germline V gene has CDR1 MNHEY and CDR2 SVGAGI. The V end was cut by 5 bases, the J end by 2 bases, with 13 bases between. This chain's CDR3 is CASSDLRRPYEQYF. CDR3 coding DNA: TGTGCCAGCAGTGATCTAAGGCGGCCCTACGAGCAGTACTTC.

This chain joins TRBV20-1 and TRBJ2-5; D is uncertain. CDR3 length: 9 amino acids. From germline, CDR1 is DFQATT and CDR2 SNEGSKA (reference sequence). CDR3 amino acids: CGSQETQYF. Here the CDR3 DNA reads TGCGGCAGCCAAGAGACCCAGTACTTC.

This clone was counted once. V and J are TRBV6-1 and TRBJ2-7, with 8 bases matching TRBD1. CDR3 size: 14 residues. After removal of 3 bases from V and 5 bases from J, the junction contained 6 bases not matched to a gene. In germline, CDR1 is MNHNS, CDR2 SASEGT. The CDR3 sequence: CASSDPLDRDEQYF. CDR3 bases: TGTGCCAGCAGTGACCCACTGGACAGGGACGAGCAGTACTTC.

About this clone: One end of the junction does not line up with germline, which may come from a read error. This chain connects TRBV11-2 to TRBJ2-1; 13 bases line up with TRBD2. Per the germline V gene, CDR1 is SGHAT and CDR2 is FQNNGV. This CDR3 has 13 residues. The CDR3 DNA follows: TGTGCCAGCAGCACAGGACTAGCGGGGGAGCGGTTCTTC. It yields the protein CASSTGLAGERFF.